The entry that follows covers one T cell receptor beta chain sequence. Its matching antigen is unknown. Time point defined: pre-treatment baseline. Sampling occurred pretreatment (T0) and at week 3 (W3), after cycle one of checkpoint blockade. Apart from a couple of fast progressors, RECIST 1.1 response was judged 12 weeks post-infusion. Patients had no prior systemic cancer treatment, immunosuppressants or other active cancers. Germline V gene data show CDR1 as MNHNS and CDR2 as SASEGT. The CDR3 is made up of 14 amino acids. Trimming took 7 bases from V and 2 from J; bases not matched to a gene: 5. The data stem from a study of blood T cell dynamics during melanoma immunotherapy. Whole-study findings and limits: PBMC repertoires of eventual disease-control patients split at W3 into clonality or diversity gains.

Sequencing used immunoSEQ multiplex PCR; TCRdb keeps in-frame clones, though not all of them. There are about 10,000 clones in the sample; 84% occur only once, and 12% to 15% lies in the top ten. The source of this sequence is a human donor with melanoma. The source was blood, collected from a patient treated with checkpoint blockade. The chain combines TRBV6-1 with TRBJ1-3; 7 positions match TRBD1. The chain's CDR3 is CASTGTATGNTIYF. CDR3 in DNA: TGTGCCAGCACTGGGACAGCCACTGGAAACACCATATATTTT.